The present T cell receptor beta chain was sequenced within a study of cytomegalovirus exposure and HLA in healthy donors. Vbeta (60) and Jbeta (13) primers were used in the PCR. Clones were read by immunoSEQ multiplex PCR, and TCRdb kept only the in-frame ones, dropping some. Found here are roughly 100,000 clones, 50% to 70% of them singletons; the top ten hold around 4.8%. The CDR3 runs 14 residues. Germline V CDR1 and CDR2: ENHRY, SYGVKD. Trimming cost V 10 bases and J 6 bases; bases outside gene matches: 5. Notes on this clone: The antigen remains undetermined.

Whole-study results and caveats: Several of the most significant clusters appeared, in a later analysis, to be linked to common viral pathogens. Per a prior analysis, the majority of TCR beta V segments were productive roughly 90% or roughly 30% of the time. Available immune exposure information was restricted to CMV serostatus only.

This chain joins TRBV10-3 and TRBJ2-2; TRBD2 agrees at 13 bases. This TCR came from a human donor in good health. The sample comprised PBMCs. Here the CDR3 reads CATGLAGAAGELFF. DNA of the CDR3: TGTGCCACCGGACTAGCGGGGGCTGCCGGGGAGCTGTTTTTT.